These 21 T cell receptor beta chains originate from one sample sequenced in a study of blood T cell repertoires in COVID-19. Profiling relied on immunoSEQ multiplex PCR, and the TCRdb table lists in-frame clones only, not all of them. The sample includes 350,000 to 450,000 clones, around 83% of them seen just once. Sequenced: PBMCs or T cells enriched from blood (not recorded which). The receptors were gathered from a woman in her fifties or sixties who had recovered from COVID-19.

The V gene is TRBV3-1 (or the pseudogene TRBV3-2), the J gene TRBJ2-2, with 9 bases identical to TRBD1. The CDR3 is 17 amino acids. V lost 4 bases, J lost 7 bases, and 13 bases stayed unmatched. Germline V lookup: CDR1 LGHDT, CDR2 YNNKEL (reference sequence). The CDR3 here is CASSPYGTGKYSGELFF. CDR3 DNA sequence: TGTGCCAGCAGCCCCTACGGGACAGGGAAGTATAGCGGGGAGCTGTTTTTT.

The count of this clone is one. V is TRBV27 and J is TRBJ2-7; 9 bases agree with TRBD1. CDR1 is MNHEY and CDR2 is SMNVEV in the germline V gene (reference sequence). The V gene end was trimmed by 4 bases and the J gene end by 5 bases; junction bases not matched to a gene: 3. The CDR3 totals 13 residues. The chain's CDR3 is CASSWDRDDEQYF. CDR3 in DNA: TGTGCCAGCAGTTGGGACAGGGACGACGAGCAGTACTTC.

This clone was recorded once. This sequence joins TRBV6-2 or TRBV6-3 and TRBJ2-7; D gene ambiguous. V lost 0 bases and J lost 7, with 10 bases in between. The CDR3 is made up of 13 amino acids. The V gene's germline CDR1 is MNHEY and CDR2 SVGEGT. CDR3 in amino acids: CASSYSRVREQYF. Here the CDR3 DNA reads TGTGCCAGCAGTTACTCCCGGGTTAGGGAGCAGTACTTC.

The rearrangement links TRBV5-4 to TRBJ1-1; 8 nucleotides match TRBD1. V lost 4 bases and J lost 7; bases outside the gene matches: 9. The CDR3 contains 14 residues. From germline, CDR1 is SGHNT and CDR2 YYREEE (reference sequence). The CDR3 spells CASSQTGVYLEAFF. The CDR3 region has the DNA TGTGCCAGCAGCCAGACAGGGGTGTACCTTGAAGCTTTCTTT.

The chain has TRBV7-9 and TRBJ1-1; maybe TRBD1 (6 bases). Germline assignment: CDR1 SEHNR and CDR2 FQNEAQ (reference sequence). V lost 0 bases and J 1 base, leaving 12 bases between the germline ends. The CDR3 covers 16 residues. CDR3 region: CASSLAGGAANTEAFF. CDR3 coding DNA: TGTGCCAGCAGCTTAGCTGGGGGGGCAGCGAACACTGAAGCTTTCTTT.

This chain uses TRBV7-9 with TRBJ1-2, with 7 nucleotides matching TRBD1. Germline lookup yields CDR1 SEHNR and CDR2 FQNEAQ (reference sequence). The CDR3 is made up of 16 amino acids. J lost 4 bases, V lost 7 bases, and 15 bases had no gene match. CDR3: CASTPPGTGESYGYTF. CDR3 nucleotides: TGTGCCAGCACTCCCCCCGGAACAGGGGAATCCTATGGCTACACCTTC.

The genes are TRBV10-3 and TRBJ1-6, with 7 positions matching TRBD1. V shed 4 bases, J shed 8 bases, and the junction held 2 bases outside the gene matches. Germline V gives CDR1 ENHRY, CDR2 SYGVKD. The CDR3 contains 13 residues. CDR3 DNA sequence: TGTGCCATCAGTGCAGGGGGAGATTCACCCCTCCACTTT. It encodes CAISAGGDSPLHF.

The J gene is TRBJ2-1, the V gene TRBV4-1; 11 nucleotides line up with TRBD2. Per the germline V gene, CDR1 is MGHRA and CDR2 is YSYEKL. The ends lost 5 bases at V and 4 bases at J; junction bases unmatched: 13. The CDR3 totals 18 residues. The CDR3 DNA reads as TGCGCCAGCAGCACCCCCTCTATAGCGGGGGGGTTTTACAATGAGCAGTTCTTC. Translated: CASSTPSIAGGFYNEQFF.

This chain uses TRBV6-5 with TRBJ1-4; D is possibly TRBD1 (6 bases). In germline, CDR1 is MNHEY, CDR2 SVGAGI. The V and J ends lost 4 bases and 8 bases respectively, with 20 bases between them. The CDR3 extends over 16 amino acids. The CDR3 region has the DNA TGTGCCAGCAGTTTCTCTACAGGGAGGGGGAGGGAAAAACTGTTTTTT. As protein: CASSFSTGRGREKLFF.

The chain is built from TRBV7-9 and TRBJ1-2; no definite D call. This CDR3 is built from 14 residues. Germline CDR1 SEHNR, CDR2 FQNEAQ (reference sequence). V was cut by 8 bases and J by 4 bases, with 17 bases left in between. CDR3 bases: TGTGCCAGCGGGGAGGCTCTTCGCCCCTATGGCTACACCTTC. Translated, it gives CASGEALRPYGYTF.

This clone was observed a single time. The chain is built from TRBV9 and TRBJ2-1; TRBD2 is a possible D gene (5 bases). This CDR3 is built from 14 residues. V lost 3 bases and J 9 bases, leaving 16 bases between the germline ends. Germline V lookup: CDR1 SGDLS, CDR2 YYNGEE. The CDR3: CASSARHQEVEQFF. The CDR3 DNA sequence: TGTGCCAGCAGCGCTCGTCACCAGGAGGTTGAGCAGTTCTTC. Filled out from reference TRBV9 and TRBJ2-1, the complete variable domain reads DSGVTQTPKHLITATGQRVTLRCSPRSGDLSVYWYQQSLDQGLQFLIQYYNGEERAKGNILERFSAQQFPDLHSELNLSSLELGDSALYFCASSARHQEVEQFFGPGTRLTVL.

The chain combines TRBV5-6 with TRBJ1-2; D remains ambiguous. Trimming shortened V by 0 bases and J by 1 base, and 7 bases separated the two germline ends. The CDR3 is made up of 14 amino acids. Germline CDR1 is SGHDT and CDR2 is YYEEEE. The CDR3 DNA is TGTGCCAGCAGCTTGGTTTATAGTAACTATGGCTACACCTTC. Encoded protein: CASSLVYSNYGYTF.

In regard to this clone: The same CDR3 is also encoded by other DNA sequences in this sample. The V and J genes are TRBV7-3 and TRBJ2-5; the match to TRBD2 covers 14 bases. Per the germline V gene, CDR1 is SGHTA and CDR2 is FQGTGA. The CDR3 totals 16 residues. J was trimmed by 1 base and V by 5 bases; bases with no gene match: 3. Here the CDR3 reads CASSLGLAGGQETQYF. The CDR3 DNA is TGTGCCAGCAGCCTAGGACTAGCGGGAGGCCAAGAGACCCAGTACTTC.

This clone came up a few times. The gene calls are TRBV29-1 and TRBJ1-4, with 7 bases that match TRBD1. This CDR3 comprises 13 residues. Germline CDR1 and CDR2: SQVTM and ANQGSEA. V shed 4 bases and J 5 bases; nucleotides not matched to a gene: 4. DNA for the CDR3: TGCAGCGTTGTGTTCAGGGGGAATGAAAAACTGTTTTTT. Translated: CSVVFRGNEKLFF.

V gene TRBV3-1 (or the pseudogene TRBV3-2) combines with J gene TRBJ2-1, with 8 bases identical to TRBD1. V was clipped by 0 bases and J by 10 bases; unmatched bases: 14. There are 17 residues in the CDR3. Per the germline V gene, CDR1 is LGHDT and CDR2 is YNNKEL (reference sequence). The CDR3 region has the DNA TGTGCCAGCAGCCAAGATCCTTCATCTCAGGGGGCGCGGGAGCAGTTCTTC. It is translated as CASSQDPSSQGAREQFF.

V gene TRBV7-8 combines with J gene TRBJ1-2, with TRBD1 identical over 10 bases. Germline-derived CDR1 and CDR2 are SGHVS and FQNEAQ. Trimming removed 1 base from V and 6 bases from J; junction bases left unmatched: 2. This CDR3 is built from 14 residues. The CDR3 spells CASSLVGTGDGYTF. CDR3 nucleotide sequence: TGTGCCAGCAGCTTAGTCGGGACAGGGGATGGCTACACCTTC.

This rearrangement joins TRBV6-2 or TRBV6-3 to TRBJ2-7, with 7 bases fitting TRBD1. Germline values: CDR1 MNHEY, CDR2 SVGEGT. The CDR3 is made up of 13 amino acids. J was trimmed by 3 bases and V by 6 bases; bases with no gene match: 5. This chain's CDR3 is CASSRQGYYEQYF. Here the CDR3 DNA reads TGTGCCAGCAGCCGACAGGGTTACTACGAGCAGTACTTC.

CDR3 amino acids: CASSVALGGTEAFF. The CDR3 DNA reads TGTGCCAGCAGCGTAGCTCTGGGGGGCACTGAAGCTTTCTTT. The V and J genes are TRBV9 and TRBJ1-1, with D perhaps matching TRBD1 (5 bases). Trimming took 0 bases from V and 4 from J, leaving 10 bases between them. The CDR3 has 14 residues. The germline gives CDR1 SGDLS, CDR2 YYNGEE.

CDR3 bases: TGTGCCAGCAGCGTAGGGCCCGGACAGGGAGGGGCTGAAGCTTTCTTT. This gives the protein CASSVGPGQGGAEAFF. V is TRBV9 and J is TRBJ1-1; 8 bases fit TRBD1. V lost 0 bases, J lost 6 bases, and 10 bases stayed unmatched. The germline V gene has CDR1 SGDLS and CDR2 YYNGEE. The CDR3 length is 16 residues.

The chain links TRBV5-1 to TRBJ2-7, with TRBD2 matching over 10 bases. The CDR3 runs 15 residues. J gave up 3 bases and V 5 bases, and 8 bases lay outside the gene matches. Germline V lookup: CDR1 SGHRS, CDR2 YFSETQ. As DNA, the CDR3 is TGCGCCAGCAGGCTAGCGGGAGATTCGAACTACGAGCAGTACTTC. Translating gives CASRLAGDSNYEQYF.

The chain links TRBV7-6 to TRBJ1-1; 9 bases map to TRBD1. Germline V gene sequence: CDR1 SGHVS, CDR2 FNYEAQ. The CDR3 loop spans 16 amino acids. V lost 3 bases to trimming and J lost 1 base; unmatched junction nucleotides: 6. CDR3 in amino acids: CASSLGQGIANTEAFF. The CDR3 nucleotides are TGTGCCAGCAGCTTGGGACAGGGAATCGCGAACACTGAAGCTTTCTTT.